What follows are 29 T cell receptor beta chains derived from one specimen sequenced in a study of cytomegalovirus exposure and HLA in healthy donors. Primers for the PCR totalled 60 Vbeta and 13 Jbeta. Sequencing was performed with immunoSEQ multiplex PCR; in TCRdb, only in-frame clones are kept and a portion is missing. The sample carries about 89,000 clones, 85% recorded once. The sample was PBMCs. Source of these receptors: a man aged 35-49 years in good health and CMV-seropositive.

Regarding this clone: This CDR3 is also generated by other DNA sequences in the sample. The chain employs TRBV5-1 and TRBJ2-7; 9 bases agree with TRBD1. The V gene's germline CDR1 is SGHRS and CDR2 YFSETQ. This CDR3 is built from 15 residues. The V segment lost 0 bases and the J segment 0 bases; nucleotides outside the gene matches: 1. The CDR3 loop is CASSLGGQGSYEQYF. For the CDR3, the DNA is TGCGCCAGCAGCTTGGGGGGACAGGGCTCCTACGAGCAGTACTTC.

The chain employs TRBV10-3 and TRBJ2-5; 7 bases are shared with TRBD2. The V gene end was trimmed by 2 bases and the J gene end by 5 bases; junction bases not matched to a gene: 2. This CDR3 region has 13 residues. The germline V gene has CDR1 ENHRY and CDR2 SYGVKD. The CDR3 is CAISEERDETQYF. DNA of the CDR3: TGTGCCATCAGTGAGGAGCGGGACGAGACCCAGTACTTC.

This clone came up once. The chain links TRBV7-6 to TRBJ1-4; 7 nucleotides line up with TRBD1. The CDR3 consists of 13 residues. The V and J ends lost 1 base and 12 bases, in that order; junction bases with no gene match: 5. CDR1 is SGHVS and CDR2 is FNYEAQ in the germline V gene. The chain's CDR3 is CASSLGQGGELFF. CDR3 bases: TGTGCCAGCAGCTTAGGACAGGGTGGGGAACTGTTTTTT.

This rearrangement joins TRBV19 to TRBJ1-4; TRBD1 matches 7 bases. Germline V gene data show CDR1 as LNHDA and CDR2 as SQIVND (reference sequence). The CDR3 runs to 18 residues. V gave up 3 bases and J gave up 1 base; unmatched junction bases: 11. CDR3 coding DNA: TGTGCCAGTAGTATCTTTCGGCCAGGGGGTAGAACTAATGAAAAACTGTTTTTT. Protein: CASSIFRPGGRTNEKLFF.

The CDR3 nucleotides are TGCGCCAGCAGCCCATGGGGGACTGTCGGGAGCTCGAACACCGGGGAGCTGTTTTTT. Protein: CASSPWGTVGSSNTGELFF. The rearrangement uses TRBV5-1 and TRBJ2-2; TRBD2 might be the D (6 bases). CDR1 is SGHRS and CDR2 is YFSETQ in the germline V gene. The V end was cut by 4 bases, the J end by 0 bases, with 22 bases between. The CDR3 contains 19 residues.

This clone is a singleton in its sample. The chain combines TRBV10-3 with TRBJ2-5, with 8 bases fitting TRBD1. V dropped 3 bases and J dropped 5; count of bases not matched to a gene: 2. The germline CDR1 and CDR2 sequences are ENHRY and SYGVKD. The CDR3 totals 13 residues. In DNA form, the CDR3 reads TGTGCCATCAGTGACAGGGGGCGGGAGACCCAGTACTTC. It is translated as CAISDRGRETQYF.

V usage is TRBV28 and J usage is TRBJ1-5; weak D call: TRBD1 (5 bases). This CDR3 has 15 amino acids. The ends were cut back, 3 bases at V and 3 bases at J, with 12 bases in the middle. Germline V gene sequence: CDR1 MDHEN, CDR2 SYDVKM. DNA for the CDR3: TGTGCCAGCAGTTTTAGGACACCAAACAATCAGCCCCAGCATTTT. Protein sequence: CASSFRTPNNQPQHF.

The chain combines TRBV6-6 with TRBJ1-6; 8 bases fit TRBD1. Germline CDR1 reads MNHNY; CDR2 reads SVGAGI (reference sequence). This CDR3 comprises 14 residues. Germline trimming cut 5 bases from V and 9 bases from J; bases unmatched to any gene: 6. The CDR3 bases are TGTGCCAGCAGTGGACAGGGCGGTAGTTCACCCCTCCACTTT. Translation gives CASSGQGGSSPLHF.

This clone showed up just once. CDR3 in amino acids: CASSLLGQQETQYF. The DNA for the CDR3 is TGTGCCAGCAGCTTACTGGGACAGCAAGAGACCCAGTACTTC. V gene TRBV7-2 combines with J gene TRBJ2-5; TRBD1 matches at 7 bases. This CDR3 has 14 amino acids. V lost 2 bases and J lost 2; bases outside the gene matches: 2. Germline V gives CDR1 SGHTA, CDR2 FQGNSA.

The chain has TRBV28 and TRBJ2-1; 10 positions agree with TRBD2. Germline V CDR1 and CDR2: MDHEN, SYDVKM. The CDR3 is made up of 17 amino acids. V lost 1 base, J lost 4 bases, and 7 bases stayed unmatched. The CDR3 nucleotides read TGTGCCAGCAGTTTATCCCCAGCGGGAGGGTTTTACAATGAGCAGTTCTTC. Translated: CASSLSPAGGFYNEQFF.

This clone was detected a few times. The chain combines TRBV2 with TRBJ2-1; no clear D. Germline V gene sequence: CDR1 SNHLY, CDR2 FYNNEI. The CDR3 is 16 residues long. Trimming removed 5 bases from V and 9 bases from J, with 23 bases in between. In nucleotides, the CDR3 is TGTGCCAGCAGTCCCCCAAGTGCGGCCGCTAGGCGTGAGCAGTTCTTC. It encodes CASSPPSAAARREQFF. The variable domain in full, with the rest retrieved from reference TRBV2 and TRBJ2-1, is EPEVTQTPSHQVTQMGQEVILRCVPISNHLYFYWYRQILGQKVEFLVSFYNNEISEKSEIFDDQFSVERPDGSNFTLKIRSTKLEDSAMYFCASSPPSAAARREQFFGPGTRLTVL.

This chain uses TRBV20-1 with TRBJ2-1, with a possible D match to TRBD2 (5 bases). Trimming cost V 3 bases and J 8 bases, with 5 bases left between them. The CDR3 is 10 residues long. CDR1 and CDR2 (germline): DFQATT, SNEGSKA (reference sequence). CDR3: CSASGDEQFF. The CDR3 DNA reads TGCAGTGCTAGCGGGGATGAGCAGTTCTTC.

The gene calls are TRBV18 and TRBJ1-1; 8 nucleotides align to TRBD1. The J segment lost 0 bases and the V segment lost 2 bases, leaving 8 bases of the junction unmatched. This CDR3 region has 17 residues. CDR1 is KGHSH and CDR2 is LQKENI in the germline V gene. In nucleotides, the CDR3 is TGTGCCAGCTCACCAGGGACAGGTAGTCCCATGAACACTGAAGCTTTCTTT. Protein sequence: CASSPGTGSPMNTEAFF.

Only a few counts were recorded for this clone. The rearrangement links TRBV5-5 to TRBJ1-2, with 7 bases that match TRBD1. Per the germline V gene, CDR1 is SGHKS and CDR2 is YYEKEE (reference sequence). The CDR3 runs to 16 residues. The trim removed 3 bases at V and 0 bases at J, leaving 8 bases unmatched. The CDR3 nucleotides read TGTGCCAGCAGCTCTGCCCCGGGACAGTCTAACTATGGCTACACCTTC. This gives the protein CASSSAPGQSNYGYTF.

The V and J genes are TRBV5-1 and TRBJ2-7; 7 bases align to TRBD1. The germline CDR1 and CDR2 sequences are SGHRS and YFSETQ. The J segment lost 7 bases and the V segment lost 0 bases, leaving 10 bases of the junction unmatched. The CDR3 is 15 amino acids. This chain's CDR3 is CASSLVGDRWEEQYF. The CDR3 bases are TGCGCCAGCAGCTTGGTAGGGGACAGATGGGAAGAGCAGTACTTC.

The V call is TRBV18, the J call TRBJ2-2, with TRBD1 as a possible D gene (6 bases). This CDR3 is 16 amino acids long. The V end was cut by 3 bases, the J end by 4 bases, with 15 bases between. Germline assignment: CDR1 KGHSH and CDR2 LQKENI. The CDR3 protein is CASSPQTGSGTGELFF. The CDR3 DNA sequence: TGTGCCAGCTCACCTCAAACAGGGTCGGGCACCGGGGAGCTGTTTTTT.

Only one count was recorded for this clone. This chain joins TRBV5-1 and TRBJ2-5, with a tentative D call TRBD1 (6 bases). Germline V gives CDR1 SGHRS, CDR2 YFSETQ. Trimming removed 7 bases from V and 1 base from J, with 20 bases in between. The CDR3 spans 16 residues. The CDR3 spells CASSSPRDRPQETQYF. CDR3 coding DNA: TGCGCCAGCTCCTCCCCCAGAGACAGGCCCCAAGAGACCCAGTACTTC.

The rearrangement uses TRBV5-1 and TRBJ1-1, with 9 bases matching TRBD1. The CDR3 is 14 amino acids. Trimming cost V 4 bases and J 5 bases; bases outside gene matches: 6. CDR1 and CDR2 (germline): SGHRS, YFSETQ. CDR3 in amino acids: CASSTDRGITEAFF. The CDR3 DNA follows: TGCGCCAGCAGCACCGACAGGGGGATAACTGAAGCTTTCTTT. Drawing the rest from reference TRBV5-1 and TRBJ1-1, the complete variable domain is KAGVTQTPRYLIKTRGQQVTLSCSPISGHRSVSWYQQTPGQGLQFLFEYFSETQRNKGNFPGRFSGRQFSNSRSEMNVSTLELGDSALYLCASSTDRGITEAFFGQGTRLTVV.

This rearrangement joins TRBV10-3 to TRBJ2-5, with TRBD2 identical over 10 bases. Unmatched junction bases numbered 6, after V lost 2 bases and J lost 0 bases. This CDR3 has 17 residues. Germline loops: CDR1 ENHRY, CDR2 SYGVKD. As DNA, the CDR3 is TGTGCCATCAGTGAGCCTGGGACTAGCGCGTACCAAGAGACCCAGTACTTC. Translation gives CAISEPGTSAYQETQYF.

The genes are TRBV4-1 and TRBJ2-2; D is undetermined. The CDR3 is 14 amino acids. Germline CDR1 and CDR2: MGHRA and YSYEKL. V was clipped by 4 bases and J by 5 bases, with 11 bases between them. The chain's CDR3 is CASSPYHTTGELFF. The CDR3 nucleotides read TGCGCCAGCAGCCCCTATCATACTACCGGGGAGCTGTTTTTT.

This chain uses TRBV2 with TRBJ2-6, with D perhaps matching TRBD2 (5 bases). Trimming removed 2 bases at V and 2 bases at J, with 16 bases between. The CDR3 covers 18 residues. Germline V lookup: CDR1 SNHLY, CDR2 FYNNEI. CDR3 coding DNA: TGTGCCAGCAGTGAATTCGGGAATCTGGCAGCTGGGGCCAACGTCCTGACTTTC. This gives the protein CASSEFGNLAAGANVLTF.

The chain recombines TRBV27 with TRBJ2-7; the D gene is possibly TRBD2 (6 bases). CDR1 is MNHEY, CDR2 SMNVEV, per germline (reference sequence). There are 16 residues in the CDR3. Between the trimmed V and J ends, which lost 0 bases and 3 bases, there was a span of 15 bases. This CDR3 reads CASSLSRGRVDYEQYF. CDR3 nucleotides: TGTGCCAGCAGTTTATCGCGGGGTAGGGTTGACTACGAGCAGTACTTC.

The table lists this clone with a few counts. The V gene is TRBV19, the J gene TRBJ2-5; 9 bases fit TRBD1. Germline CDR1 and CDR2: LNHDA and SQIVND (reference sequence). The CDR3 has 13 residues. After removal of 9 bases from V and 5 bases from J, the junction contained 7 bases not matched to a gene. CDR3 region: CASQQGAGETQYF. CDR3 nucleotide sequence: TGTGCCAGCCAACAGGGGGCTGGGGAGACCCAGTACTTC. The full variable domain, in which reference TRBV19 and TRBJ2-5 provide the parts outside the CDR3, is DGGITQSPKYLFRKEGQNVTLSCEQNLNHDAMYWYRQDPGQGLRLIYYSQIVNDFQKGDIAEGYSVSREKKESFPLTVTSAQKNPTAFYLCASQQGAGETQYFGPGTRLLVL.

V gene TRBV5-1 combines with J gene TRBJ1-1; D might be TRBD1 (5 bases). Germline V lookup: CDR1 SGHRS, CDR2 YFSETQ. Trimming took 4 bases from V and 2 from J, leaving 12 bases between them. This CDR3 contains 14 residues. CDR3 loop: CASSVLTENTEAFF. As DNA, the CDR3 is TGCGCCAGCAGCGTCCTGACAGAAAACACTGAAGCTTTCTTT.

This clone was detected only once. The chain carries TRBV5-1 and TRBJ2-3; no clear D gene. Germline V gene lookup returns CDR1 SGHRS and CDR2 YFSETQ. Trimming cost V 0 bases and J 2 bases, with 4 bases left between them. The CDR3 has 13 residues. The DNA of the CDR3 is TGCGCCAGCAGCTTGGACTTCACAGATACGCAGTATTTT. Translating it yields CASSLDFTDTQYF.

The chain carries TRBV28 and TRBJ2-5, with TRBD2 as a possible D gene (6 bases). Trimming took off 8 bases at V and 3 bases at J, with 25 bases between the two ends. The CDR3 sequence is 17 residues long. Germline CDR1 MDHEN, CDR2 SYDVKM. CDR3 region: CASPPRGEGGIKETQYF. The CDR3, as DNA: TGTGCCAGCCCGCCTAGGGGAGAGGGAGGAATTAAAGAGACCCAGTACTTC.

This clone showed up just once. DNA for the CDR3: TGTGCCAGCAGAAGGACAGATCAATACACAGATACGCAGTATTTT. Protein product: CASRRTDQYTDTQYF. This chain joins TRBV2 and TRBJ2-3, with D possibly matching TRBD1 (6 bases). V was trimmed by 6 bases and J by 2 bases, leaving 15 bases between them. CDR3 length: 15 residues. Germline V lookup: CDR1 SNHLY, CDR2 FYNNEI.

The V and J genes are TRBV6-1 and TRBJ2-5; TRBD1 aligns across 8 bases. This CDR3 spans 17 amino acids. V gave up 1 base and J gave up 5 bases; unmatched junction bases: 12. Germline CDR1 is MNHNS and CDR2 is SASEGT. This CDR3 is CASSEGSLQGDGETQYF. The DNA for the CDR3 is TGTGCCAGCAGTGAAGGCTCCCTACAGGGGGATGGGGAGACCCAGTACTTC.

V gene TRBV11-3 combines with J gene TRBJ2-5; TRBD1 matches at 9 bases. This CDR3 comprises 11 residues. After removal of 5 bases from V and 13 bases from J, the junction contained 5 bases not matched to a gene. Per the germline V gene, CDR1 is SGHNT and CDR2 is YENEEA. CDR3 sequence (DNA): TGTGCCAGCAGCCCGGGACAGGGACGGTACTTC. The encoded protein is CASSPGQGRYF.